The clone carrying this T cell receptor (beta chain) was found many times. Its target is unknown. The sample belongs to a study of neurological immune-mediated disorders. Findings and caveats of the study: The absence of shared CDR3 amino acid sequences among expanded clones across subjects suggests private repertoires in all groups.

Regarding time point: longitudinal time-point 1 (baseline). The unsorted libraries were prepared from 2 million PBMCs (stored at -80 C). TCRdb re-analysed the 5' RACE reads in MiXCR, keeping a single row per CDR3 protein. Of roughly 61,000 distinct CDR3 sequences listed, about 10% are singletons. This CDR3 has 18 amino acids. Trimming left V 3 bases short and J 1 base short, with 18 bases between. The specimen was PBMCs. The rearrangement links TRBV12-3 or TRBV12-4 to TRBJ1-4; tentative D call: TRBD1 (6 bases). The TCR originated in a male donor with HTLV-1-associated myelopathy (HAM/TSP). Here the CDR3 DNA reads TGTGCCAGCAGTTTTCGGACAGAAATTACAAGAACTAATGAAAAACTGTTTTTT. It yields the protein CASSFRTEITRTNEKLFF.